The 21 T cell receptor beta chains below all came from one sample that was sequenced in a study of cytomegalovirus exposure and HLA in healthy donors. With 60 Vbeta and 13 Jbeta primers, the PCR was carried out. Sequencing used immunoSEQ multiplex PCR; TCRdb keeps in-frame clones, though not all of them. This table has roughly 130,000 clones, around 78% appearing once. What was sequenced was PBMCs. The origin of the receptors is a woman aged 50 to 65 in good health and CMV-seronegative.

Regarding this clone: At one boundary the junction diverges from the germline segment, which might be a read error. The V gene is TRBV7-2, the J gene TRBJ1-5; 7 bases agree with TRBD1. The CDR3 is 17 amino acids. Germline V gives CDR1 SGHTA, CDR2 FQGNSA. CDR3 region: CASSLASGTAVNQPQNF. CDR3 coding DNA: TGTGCCAGCAGCTTAGCCTCCGGGACAGCGGTCAATCAGCCCCAGAATTTT.

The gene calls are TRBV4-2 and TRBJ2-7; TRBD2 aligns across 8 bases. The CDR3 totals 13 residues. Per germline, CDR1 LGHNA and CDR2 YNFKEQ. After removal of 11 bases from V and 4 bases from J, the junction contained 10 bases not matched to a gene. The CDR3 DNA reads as TGTGCCCTGTCAGCGGGAGTTTCGTACGAGCAGTACGTC. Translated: CALSAGVSYEQYV.

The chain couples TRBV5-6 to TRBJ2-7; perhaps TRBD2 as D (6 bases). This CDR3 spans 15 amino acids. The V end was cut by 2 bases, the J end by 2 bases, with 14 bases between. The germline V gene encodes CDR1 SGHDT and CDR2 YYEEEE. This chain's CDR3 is CASSFAGAGPYEQYF. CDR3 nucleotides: TGTGCCAGCAGCTTTGCTGGGGCGGGGCCCTACGAGCAGTACTTC.

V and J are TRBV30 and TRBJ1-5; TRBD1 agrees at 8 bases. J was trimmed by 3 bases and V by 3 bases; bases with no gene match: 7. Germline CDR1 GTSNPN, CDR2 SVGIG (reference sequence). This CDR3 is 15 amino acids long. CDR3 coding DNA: TGTGCCTGGAGCCAGGGGGCGCTGGACAATCAGCCCCAGCATTTT. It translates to CAWSQGALDNQPQHF. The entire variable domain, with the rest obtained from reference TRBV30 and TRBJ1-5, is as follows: SQTIHQWPATLVQPVGSPLSLECTVEGTSNPNLYWYRQAAGRGLQLLFYSVGIGQISSEVPQNLSASRPQDRQFILSSKKLLLSDSGFYLCAWSQGALDNQPQHFGDGTRLSIL.

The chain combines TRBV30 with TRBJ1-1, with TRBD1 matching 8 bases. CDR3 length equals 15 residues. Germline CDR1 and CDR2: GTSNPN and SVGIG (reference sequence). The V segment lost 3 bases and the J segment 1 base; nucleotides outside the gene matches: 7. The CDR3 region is CAWRTGQAGNTEAFF. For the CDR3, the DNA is TGTGCCTGGAGGACGGGACAGGCGGGGAACACTGAAGCTTTCTTT.

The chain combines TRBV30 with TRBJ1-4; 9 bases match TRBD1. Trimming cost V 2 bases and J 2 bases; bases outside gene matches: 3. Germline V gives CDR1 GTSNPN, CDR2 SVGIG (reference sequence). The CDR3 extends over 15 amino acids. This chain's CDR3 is CAWSPTGGTNEKLFF. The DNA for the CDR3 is TGTGCCTGGAGTCCAACAGGGGGCACTAATGAAAAACTGTTTTTT.

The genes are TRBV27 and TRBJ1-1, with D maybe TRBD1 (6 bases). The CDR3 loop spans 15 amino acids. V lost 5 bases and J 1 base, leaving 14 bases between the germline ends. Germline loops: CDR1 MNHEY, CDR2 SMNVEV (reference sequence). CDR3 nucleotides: TGTGCCAGCAGTCCCCAACAGGGCCGGAACACTGAAGCTTTCTTT. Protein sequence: CASSPQQGRNTEAFF.

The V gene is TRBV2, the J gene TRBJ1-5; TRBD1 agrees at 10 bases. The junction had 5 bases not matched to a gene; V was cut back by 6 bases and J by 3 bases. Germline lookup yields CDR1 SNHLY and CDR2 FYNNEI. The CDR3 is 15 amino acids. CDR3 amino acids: CASRATGGVNQPQHF. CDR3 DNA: TGTGCCAGCAGAGCGACAGGGGGCGTCAATCAGCCCCAGCATTTT.

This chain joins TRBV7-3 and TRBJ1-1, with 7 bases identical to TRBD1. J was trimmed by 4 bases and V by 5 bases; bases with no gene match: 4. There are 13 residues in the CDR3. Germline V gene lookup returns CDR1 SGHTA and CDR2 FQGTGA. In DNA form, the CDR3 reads TGTGCCAGCAGCCGACAGGGTATCACTGAAGCTTTCTTT. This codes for CASSRQGITEAFF. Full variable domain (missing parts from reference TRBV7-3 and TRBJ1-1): GAGVSQTPSNKVTEKGKYVELRCDPISGHTALYWYRQSLGQGPEFLIYFQGTGAADDSGLPNDRFFAVRPEGSVSTLKIQRTERGDSAVYLCASSRQGITEAFFGQGTRLTVV.

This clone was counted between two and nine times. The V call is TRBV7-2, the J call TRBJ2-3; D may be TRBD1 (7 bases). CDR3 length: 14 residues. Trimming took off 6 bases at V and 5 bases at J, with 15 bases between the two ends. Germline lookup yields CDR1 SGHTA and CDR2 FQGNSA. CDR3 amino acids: CASRNRGRGDTQYF. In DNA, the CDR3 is TGTGCCAGCAGAAATAGGGGGCGGGGAGATACGCAGTATTTT.

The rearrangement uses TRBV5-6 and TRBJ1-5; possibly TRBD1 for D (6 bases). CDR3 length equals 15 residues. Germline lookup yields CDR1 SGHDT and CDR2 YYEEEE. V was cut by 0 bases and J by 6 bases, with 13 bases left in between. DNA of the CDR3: TGTGCCAGCAGCTTGGGACAGGCCCCAAGTCAGCCCCAGCATTTT. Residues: CASSLGQAPSQPQHF.

CDR3 coding DNA: TGTGCCTGGACTCTTTGGGGGCCAGCCGGACGGGAGACCCAGTACTTC. This encodes CAWTLWGPAGRETQYF. This chain joins TRBV30 and TRBJ2-5; a weak D match, TRBD1 (6 bases). The germline V gene encodes CDR1 GTSNPN and CDR2 SVGIG (reference sequence). V was shortened by 4 bases and J by 5 bases, with 23 bases between the two germline ends. CDR3 size: 16 residues.

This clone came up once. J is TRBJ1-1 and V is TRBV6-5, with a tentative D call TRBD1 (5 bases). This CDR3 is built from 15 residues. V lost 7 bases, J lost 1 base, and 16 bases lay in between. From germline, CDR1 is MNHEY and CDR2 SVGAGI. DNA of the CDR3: TGTGCCAGCATAAACCCCAGGGTTCCGAACACTGAAGCTTTCTTT. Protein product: CASINPRVPNTEAFF.

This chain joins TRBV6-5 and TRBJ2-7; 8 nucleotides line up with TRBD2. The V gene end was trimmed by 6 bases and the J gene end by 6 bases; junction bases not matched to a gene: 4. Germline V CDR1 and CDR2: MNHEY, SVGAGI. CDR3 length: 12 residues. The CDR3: CASRAGGGEQYV. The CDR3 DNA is TGTGCCAGCAGGGCGGGAGGCGGCGAGCAGTACGTC.

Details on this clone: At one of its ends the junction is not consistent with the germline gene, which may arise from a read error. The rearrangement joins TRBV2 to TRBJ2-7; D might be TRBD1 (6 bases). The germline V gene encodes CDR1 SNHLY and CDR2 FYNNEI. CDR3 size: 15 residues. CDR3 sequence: CATSPGTLSSYEQYF. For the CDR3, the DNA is TGTGCCACCAGTCCCGGGACACTCAGCTCCTACGAGCAGTACTTC.

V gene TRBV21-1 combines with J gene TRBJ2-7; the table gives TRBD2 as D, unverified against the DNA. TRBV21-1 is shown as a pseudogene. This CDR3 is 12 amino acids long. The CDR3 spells CASRGSSYEQYV. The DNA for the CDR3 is TGTGCCAGCCGCGGGAGCTCCTACGAGCAGTACGTC.

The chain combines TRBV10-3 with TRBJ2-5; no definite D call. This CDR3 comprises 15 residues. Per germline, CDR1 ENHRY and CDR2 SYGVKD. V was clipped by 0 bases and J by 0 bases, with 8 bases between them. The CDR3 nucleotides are TGTGCCATCAGTGAGTCTGGCCAGGACCAAGAGACCCAGTACTTC. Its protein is CAISESGQDQETQYF.

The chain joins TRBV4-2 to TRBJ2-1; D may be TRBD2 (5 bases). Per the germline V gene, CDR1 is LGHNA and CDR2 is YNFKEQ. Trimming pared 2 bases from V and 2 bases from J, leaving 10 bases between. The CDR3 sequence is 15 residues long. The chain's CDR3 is CASSQLLETYNEQFF. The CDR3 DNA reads TGTGCCAGCAGCCAATTACTAGAGACCTACAATGAGCAGTTCTTC.

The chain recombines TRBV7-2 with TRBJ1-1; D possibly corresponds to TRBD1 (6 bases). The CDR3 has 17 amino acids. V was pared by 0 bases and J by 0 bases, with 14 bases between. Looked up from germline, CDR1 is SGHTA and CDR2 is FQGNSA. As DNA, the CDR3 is TGTGCCAGCAGCTTAGCGTCGGGGGGGCCCCTGAACACTGAAGCTTTCTTT. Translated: CASSLASGGPLNTEAFF.

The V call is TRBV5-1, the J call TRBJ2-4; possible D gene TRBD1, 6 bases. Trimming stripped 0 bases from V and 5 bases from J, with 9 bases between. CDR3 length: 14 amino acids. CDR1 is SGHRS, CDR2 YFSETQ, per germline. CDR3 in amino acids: CASSLDPGENIQYF. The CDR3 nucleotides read TGCGCCAGCAGCTTGGATCCAGGGGAAAACATTCAGTACTTC.

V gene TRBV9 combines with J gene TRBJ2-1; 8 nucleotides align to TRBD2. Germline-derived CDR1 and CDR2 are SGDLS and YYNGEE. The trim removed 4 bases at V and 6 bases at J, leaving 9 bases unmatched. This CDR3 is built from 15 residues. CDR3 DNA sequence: TGTGCCAGCAGCATTAGCGGGGCCGAGGGCAATGAGCAGTTCTTC. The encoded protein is CASSISGAEGNEQFF.